This T cell receptor beta chain was recovered during a study of blood T cells in healthy people across ages. Details on this clonotype: What it binds is unknown.

A second roughly 6 to 12 cycle PCR used barcoded and J-beta primers. TCRdb re-derived calls from the 5' RACE reads in MiXCR, one entry per CDR3 protein. The table lists around 1.7 million distinct CDR3 sequences, about 28% of them singletons. This CDR3 has 19 amino acids. V shed 0 bases and J 4 bases; nucleotides not matched to a gene: 16. Germline lookup yields CDR1 LGHNA and CDR2 YSLEER. Study-level results: The lack of PBMC sorting stopped any conclusive naive versus antigen-experienced comparison.

The source is a woman in her 30s in good health. Sequencing input: blood. The rearrangement joins TRBV4-3 to TRBJ1-2; TRBD1 agrees at 8 bases. CDR3 amino acids: CASSQEMGQGARGSYGYTF. CDR3 DNA sequence: TGCGCCAGCAGCCAAGAAATGGGGCAGGGGGCGAGAGGGAGCTATGGCTACACCTTC.